A selection of T cell receptor beta chains follows, all from one sample in a study of Ad26.COV2.S vaccination and SARS-CoV-2 variants. Assay used: immunoSEQ multiplex PCR; TCRdb lists only in-frame clones, some missing. The table records hundreds of thousands of clones, 89% of them present only once. The sample here was peripheral blood, taken in a trial of Ad26.COV2.S vaccine versus placebo. The receptors were sampled from a person aged 18-65 years who received the Ad26.COV2.S COVID-19 vaccine or a placebo. CDR3s include the opening cysteine and the closing phenylalanine or tryptophan. The D gene is left open where the match is weak. The listing skips clone size in some rows; elsewhere it reads once, few, many or a size class.

NA,TRBJ2-7,NA,TRBV4-1,TGCGCCAGCAGCGGACATTTTAGCTCCTACGAGCAGTACTTC,CASSGHFSSYEQYF
NA,TRBJ2-2,TRBD1,TRBV9,TGTGCCAGCAGCCCAGCCGACAGGGTGGGTCCGAACACCGGGGAGCTGTTTTTT,CASSPADRVGPNTGELFF
few,TRBJ1-6,NA,TRBV18,TGTGCCAGCTCACCCTCTGTTCGGACAGCAATGACAGATTCACCCCTCCACTTT,CASSPSVRTAMTDSPLHF
NA,TRBJ2-7,TRBD1,TRBV7-9,TGTGCCAGCAGCCCGACAGGGCTCGGCGAGCAGTACTTC,CASSPTGLGEQYF
NA,TRBJ1-2,NA,TRBV11-2,TGTGCCAGCGGGGTTCTTACCAGCTATGGCTACACCTTC,CASGVLTSYGYTF
NA,TRBJ1-1,NA,TRBV6-5,TGTGCCAGCAGTTACTCTTTGGCCATTGGAGCTTTCTTT,CASSYSLAIGAFF
NA,TRBJ2-7,NA,TRBV7-2,TGTGCCAGCAGCTTAAATGCCAGGGGAACCTACGAGCAGTACTTC,CASSLNARGTYEQYF
few,TRBJ1-5,NA,TRBV30,TGTGCCTGGAGTAAGAGGAATCAGCCCCAGCATTTT,CAWSKRNQPQHF
NA,TRBJ2-1,TRBD1,TRBV27,TGTGCCAGCAGTATGCTACAGGGGCTGTCCTACAATGAGCAGTTCTTC,CASSMLQGLSYNEQFF
NA,TRBJ2-1,NA,TRBV21-1,TGTGCCAGCAGCAAACCCGGACTAGCGAGGTCCAATGAGCAGTTCTTC,CASSKPGLARSNEQFF
NA,TRBJ1-5,NA,TRBV30,TGTGCCTGGCGATCCAACAGTGACCCTAATCAGCCCCAGCATTTT,CAWRSNSDPNQPQHF
NA,TRBJ2-6,NA,TRBV6-5,TGTGCCAGCAGGTACTCAGCATCTGGGGCCAACGTCCTGACTTTC,CASRYSASGANVLTF
NA,TRBJ1-1,NA,TRBV6-1,TGTGCCAGCAGTGACCTAGGGGGGGCAAGGAACACTGAAGCTTTCTTT,CASSDLGGARNTEAFF
NA,TRBJ1-2,NA,TRBV19,TGTGCCAGTAGTATTCGACAAAAGGGTGGCTACACCTTC,CASSIRQKGGYTF
NA,TRBJ2-1,NA,TRBV11-3,TGTGCCAGCAGCTTGGGTGGCAGGGCCCTTTACAATGAGCAGTTCTTC,CASSLGGRALYNEQFF
NA,TRBJ2-2,NA,TRBV13,TGTGCCAGCAGCTTAGGCCTAAGTTGGGTAACGAACACCGGGGAGCTGTTTTTT,CASSLGLSWVTNTGELFF
many,TRBJ2-7,TRBD1,TRBV5-6,TGTGCCAGCAGCTTGAAGGGCAGGGGGAAGGTCGAGCAGTACTTC,CASSLKGRGKVEQYF
NA,TRBJ2-1,NA,TRBV7-9,TGTGCCAGCAGCTTATCTGGGGGAAACAATGAGCAGTTCTTC,CASSLSGGNNEQFF
NA,TRBJ2-4,NA,TRBV2,TGTGCCAGCAAGCCGGACGGGAAAAACATTCAGTACTTC,CASKPDGKNIQYF
NA,TRBJ2-5,NA,TRBV24-1,TGTGCCACCAGTGATTTACGGGGGGCTGGGGGTTTGGAGACCCAGTACTTC,CATSDLRGAGGLETQYF
once,TRBJ2-2,NA,TRBV21-1,TGTGCCAGCAGCAAAGGTCTGGCAGGGACAGTGGGACAGGCCGGGGAGCTGTTTTTT,CASSKGLAGTVGQAGELFF
NA,TRBJ2-2,NA,TRBV6-5,TGTGCCAGCACGCGGAGTTTGAACACCGGGGAGCTGTTTTTT,CASTRSLNTGELFF
NA,TRBJ2-3,NA,TRBV7-2,TGTGCCAGCAGCAGAAGGACAGCGTCCACAGATACGCAGTATTTT,CASSRRTASTDTQYF
NA,TRBJ1-1,TRBD1,TRBV10-3,TGTGCCATCAGGGGACAGGGGGCGAACACTGAAGCTTTCTTT,CAIRGQGANTEAFF
NA,TRBJ1-2,NA,TRBV12-3/TRBV12-4,TGTGCCAGCAGCCGAACAGGGATCTATGGCTACACCTTC,CASSRTGIYGYTF
NA,TRBJ1-1,NA,TRBV6-6,TGTGCCTGCCATGGTCCGTTTAACACTGAAGCTTTCTTT,CACHGPFNTEAFF
NA,TRBJ2-4,NA,TRBV11-2,TGTGCCAGCAGCTTAGACCGTGGGCAAAACATTCAGTACTTC,CASSLDRGQNIQYF
NA,TRBJ2-4,NA,TRBV19,TGTGCCAGTAGTAGGAGCTTGGGGGCGATTAACATTCAGTACTTC,CASSRSLGAINIQYF
NA,TRBJ1-2,NA,TRBV7-9,TGTGCCAGCAGCACGTCTGGCGGTAACTATGGCTACACCTTC,CASSTSGGNYGYTF
NA,TRBJ2-5,NA,TRBV20-1,TGCAGTGCCGTCCCCGACAGGACCCAGTACTTC,CSAVPDRTQYF
NA,TRBJ2-7,NA,TRBV18,TGTGCCAGCTCACCGAAGCAATCCGAGCAGTACTTC,CASSPKQSEQYF
once,TRBJ1-3,NA,TRBV6-6,TGTGCCAGCAGTTCCTACGGTACGGGAAGTGGAAACACCATATATTTT,CASSSYGTGSGNTIYF
NA,TRBJ2-3,NA,TRBV19,TGTGCCAGTAGTATCAGACTCGGCACAGATACGCAGTATTTT,CASSIRLGTDTQYF
NA,TRBJ2-1,TRBD1,TRBV19,TGTGCCAGTAGTATGGGGACAGGAGGCGCCTACAATGAGCAGTTCTTC,CASSMGTGGAYNEQFF
few,TRBJ2-1,NA,TRBV19,TGTGCCAGTAGTATTTTTCTGGGCAATGAGCAGTTCTTC,CASSIFLGNEQFF
once,TRBJ1-6,NA,TRBV5-4,TGTGCCAGCACCCGGACACTATCGACCGATTCACCCCTCCACTTT,CASTRTLSTDSPLHF
once,TRBJ2-7,NA,TRBV5-1,TGCGCCAGCAGCTCCCCCGGGACATTCTACGAGCAGTACTTC,CASSSPGTFYEQYF
NA,TRBJ2-2,TRBD2,TRBV7-8,TGTGCCAGCAGCTCCTCTAGCGGGAGGGCGGCCACCGGGGAGCTGTTTTTT,CASSSSSGRAATGELFF
few,TRBJ1-1,NA,TRBV11-1,TGTGCCAGCAGCTTATTGGGGCAGGGAAACACTGAAGCTTTCTTT,CASSLLGQGNTEAFF
once,TRBJ1-4,NA,TRBV15,TGTGCCACCAGCAGGGGGGCGGAGCTACCTAATGAAAAACTGTTTTTT,CATSRGAELPNEKLFF